Each of the 31 T cell receptor beta chains below was sequenced from the same sample in a study of blood T cell repertoires in COVID-19. The data were produced by immunoSEQ multiplex PCR, yet TCRdb's version contains in-frame clones alone and is incomplete. The sample includes around 18,000 clones, about 80% of them seen just once. Source material: peripheral blood. These receptors were taken from an elderly man with acute or convalescent COVID-19.

This sequence joins TRBV18 and TRBJ1-6, with 9 bases that match TRBD1. The CDR3 contains 18 residues. Germline V gives CDR1 KGHSH, CDR2 LQKENI. V lost 5 bases, J lost 6 bases, and 14 bases stayed unmatched. CDR3 residues: CASSADRDRVIGNSPLHF. CDR3 sequence (DNA): TGTGCCAGCTCAGCGGACCGGGACAGGGTCATCGGTAATTCACCCCTCCACTTT.

The CDR3 sequence is CASSLRAPDLYF. The CDR3 bases are TGTGCCAGCAGCTTAAGAGCGCCTGACCTGTATTTT. This sequence joins TRBV13 and TRBJ2-3; D is unclear. This CDR3 comprises 12 residues. CDR1 and CDR2 (germline): PRHDT, FYEKMQ (reference sequence). Trimming cost V 2 bases and J 14 bases, with 14 bases left between them. Supplemented by reference TRBV13 and TRBJ2-3, the full variable domain reads AAGVIQSPRHLIKEKRETATLKCYPIPRHDTVYWYQQGPGQDPQFLISFYEKMQSDKGSIPDRFSAQQFSDYHSELNMSSLELGDSALYFCASSLRAPDLYFGPGTRLTVL.

The chain combines TRBV7-9 with TRBJ1-6, with D possibly matching TRBD1 (5 bases). The CDR3 loop spans 15 amino acids. CDR1 is SEHNR and CDR2 is FQNEAQ in the germline V gene (reference sequence). The germline V and J ends were trimmed by 2 bases and 7 bases, with 12 bases remaining between them. This CDR3 is CASSLNGQGNSPLHF. The CDR3 DNA sequence: TGTGCCAGCAGCTTAAATGGGCAGGGAAATTCACCCCTCCACTTT.

This chain joins TRBV5-1 and TRBJ2-1; TRBD2 agrees at 9 bases. Germline V gene lookup returns CDR1 SGHRS and CDR2 YFSETQ. The CDR3 sequence is 16 residues long. V gave up 0 bases and J gave up 1 base; unmatched junction bases: 2. The CDR3 region has the DNA TGCGCCAGCAGCTTGGTTAGCGGGGGTTCCTACAATGAGCAGTTCTTC. Translated: CASSLVSGGSYNEQFF. Supplemented by reference TRBV5-1 and TRBJ2-1, the full variable domain reads KAGVTQTPRYLIKTRGQQVTLSCSPISGHRSVSWYQQTPGQGLQFLFEYFSETQRNKGNFPGRFSGRQFSNSRSEMNVSTLELGDSALYLCASSLVSGGSYNEQFFGPGTRLTVL.

The chain couples TRBV9 to TRBJ1-6, with TRBD1 matching over 7 bases. The CDR3 consists of 16 residues. Germline CDR1 SGDLS, CDR2 YYNGEE. Trimming removed 0 bases from V and 7 bases from J; junction bases left unmatched: 7. The CDR3 here is CASSVAFDRANSPLHF. In nucleotides, the CDR3 is TGTGCCAGCAGCGTAGCTTTTGACAGGGCCAATTCACCCCTCCACTTT.

The CDR3 nucleotides are TGCAGCGTTGGGACAGGGGGTACTGAAGCTTTCTTT. This sequence encodes CSVGTGGTEAFF. This chain joins TRBV29-1 and TRBJ1-1; the match to TRBD1 covers 10 bases. V was pared by 4 bases and J by 5 bases, with 1 base of the junction left unmatched. Germline V lookup: CDR1 SQVTM, CDR2 ANQGSEA. The CDR3 has 12 residues.

The V gene is TRBV5-1, the J gene TRBJ2-7; 10 bases fit TRBD2. V was clipped by 0 bases and J by 0 bases; unmatched bases: 9. Germline CDR1 and CDR2: SGHRS and YFSETQ. The CDR3 extends over 18 amino acids. Here the CDR3 DNA reads TGCGCCAGCAGCTTGGTGCCTAGCGGGGGTGTGAGCTCCTACGAGCAGTACTTC. This codes for CASSLVPSGGVSSYEQYF.

The chain combines TRBV6-5 with TRBJ1-2; D is undetermined. The CDR3 has 15 residues. Trimming removed 7 bases at V and 3 bases at J, with 18 bases between. The germline V gene encodes CDR1 MNHEY and CDR2 SVGAGI. Here the CDR3 reads CASISPVGRDYGYTF. The CDR3 DNA reads TGTGCCAGCATCTCCCCGGTAGGGAGGGACTATGGCTACACCTTC.

This clone was counted between two and nine times. This chain uses TRBV20-1 with TRBJ1-2, with a tentative D call TRBD1 (5 bases). Germline V lookup: CDR1 DFQATT, CDR2 SNEGSKA (reference sequence). Deletions cut 3 bases from V and 8 bases from J, with 10 bases between. This CDR3 region has 11 residues. CDR3 region: CSASQGLGYTF. CDR3 in DNA: TGCAGTGCTAGTCAGGGTCTGGGCTACACCTTC.

J is TRBJ1-4 and V is TRBV7-9, with D possibly being TRBD1 (5 bases). CDR1 SEHNR and CDR2 FQNEAQ come from the germline V gene (reference sequence). The V and J ends lost 5 bases and 0 bases respectively, with 10 bases between them. CDR3 size: 15 residues. CDR3 loop: CASSVQDATNEKLFF. The CDR3 nucleotides read TGTGCCAGCAGCGTACAGGATGCAACTAATGAAAAACTGTTTTTT.

The chain links TRBV5-1 to TRBJ1-3, with a weak D call TRBD1 (5 bases). V lost 7 bases and J 2 bases, leaving 13 bases between the germline ends. This CDR3 has 14 residues. Germline V gene lookup returns CDR1 SGHRS and CDR2 YFSETQ. The CDR3 DNA follows: TGCGCCAGCTTCTCAGGGAATCCTGGAAACACCATATATTTT. The encoded protein is CASFSGNPGNTIYF. Variable domain in full (rest from reference TRBV5-1 and TRBJ1-3): KAGVTQTPRYLIKTRGQQVTLSCSPISGHRSVSWYQQTPGQGLQFLFEYFSETQRNKGNFPGRFSGRQFSNSRSEMNVSTLELGDSALYLCASFSGNPGNTIYFGEGSWLTVV.

The chain uses TRBV7-9 and TRBJ1-2; D uncertain. CDR3 length: 15 residues. Trimming shortened V by 3 bases and J by 1 base, and 12 bases separated the two germline ends. The germline V gene has CDR1 SEHNR and CDR2 FQNEAQ (reference sequence). CDR3 DNA: TGTGCCAGCAGCTTGCTCGGAGCCAATAACTATGGCTACACCTTC. Translation: CASSLLGANNYGYTF.

The rearrangement uses TRBV7-8 and TRBJ1-2, with unresolved D. CDR3 length equals 17 residues. Germline V gene sequence: CDR1 SGHVS, CDR2 FQNEAQ. Trimming shortened V by 6 bases and J by 3 bases, and 23 bases separated the two germline ends. CDR3 nucleotide sequence: TGTGCCAGCAGTCCCAAACGAGAGGCCACGGCGGACTATGGCTACACCTTC. This translates into CASSPKREATADYGYTF.

This clone was seen a single time. The V call is TRBV12-3 or TRBV12-4, the J call TRBJ1-4; D remains ambiguous. Trimming left V 3 bases short and J 7 bases short, with 9 bases between. This CDR3 region has 13 residues. CDR3 sequence: CASSFRLVEKLFF. CDR3 nucleotides: TGTGCCAGCAGTTTTCGACTAGTTGAAAAACTGTTTTTT.

This clone was recorded a few times. This chain links TRBV2 with TRBJ1-4, with 10 bases aligning to TRBD1. The CDR3 length is 15 residues. J gave up 7 bases and V 6 bases, and 8 bases lay outside the gene matches. The germline CDR1 and CDR2 sequences are SNHLY and FYNNEI. CDR3 loop: CASRGDRGIGEKLFF. The CDR3 DNA sequence: TGTGCCAGCAGGGGGGACAGGGGAATCGGTGAAAAACTGTTTTTT.

The DNA for the CDR3 is TGTGCCAGCGGCAACCACTATGGCTACACCTTC. Translation gives CASGNHYGYTF. The V call is TRBV11-2, the J call TRBJ1-2; D gene ambiguous. Germline-derived CDR1 and CDR2 are SGHAT and FQNNGV. Trimming shortened V by 8 bases and J by 3 bases, and 7 bases separated the two germline ends. The CDR3 has 11 amino acids.

The rearrangement uses TRBV28 and TRBJ1-5; D gene ambiguous. V lost 5 bases, J lost 1 base, and 6 bases lay in between. The length of the CDR3 is 13 residues. CDR1 is MDHEN, CDR2 SYDVKM, per germline. In nucleotides, the CDR3 is TGTGCCAGCAGTCCGCAGAGCAATCAGCCCCAGCATTTT. Encoded protein: CASSPQSNQPQHF.

The gene calls are TRBV6-4 and TRBJ1-1, with 10 bases matching TRBD1. Germline trimming cut 6 bases from V and 6 bases from J; bases unmatched to any gene: 7. Per germline, CDR1 MRHNA and CDR2 SNTAGT. The CDR3 consists of 14 residues. In DNA, the CDR3 is TGTGCCAGCAGCGAGGACAGGGGGGCAGCTGAAGCTTTCTTT. Encoded protein: CASSEDRGAAEAFF.

This sequence joins TRBV11-3 and TRBJ2-7; 8 bases fit TRBD1. The CDR3 loop spans 15 amino acids. The J segment lost 3 bases and the V segment lost 1 base, leaving 5 bases of the junction unmatched. The germline gives CDR1 SGHNT, CDR2 YENEEA. The CDR3 coding sequence is TGTGCCAGCAGCTTAGGCCAGGGGGCAGGCTACGAGCAGTACTTC. It translates to CASSLGQGAGYEQYF.

This clone has a handful of counts. The rearrangement uses TRBV19 and TRBJ1-6; a weak D match, TRBD1 (5 bases). V was shortened by 6 bases and J by 10 bases, with 22 bases between the two germline ends. The CDR3 contains 16 residues. Germline assignment: CDR1 LNHDA and CDR2 SQIVND (reference sequence). CDR3 residues: CASSWAFQGNGSPLHF. CDR3 nucleotides: TGTGCCAGTAGCTGGGCCTTCCAGGGTAATGGCTCACCCCTCCACTTT.

This CDR3 is CAWSALAPTDTQYF. The CDR3 region has the DNA TGTGCCTGGTCAGCCCTAGCGCCGACAGATACGCAGTATTTT. V is TRBV30 and J is TRBJ2-3; TRBD2 is a possible D gene (6 bases). Trimming cost V 5 bases and J 3 bases, with 15 bases left between them. CDR1 and CDR2 (germline): GTSNPN, SVGIG (reference sequence). CDR3 size: 14 residues.

This clone came up a few times. The chain carries TRBV6-5 and TRBJ1-5; 7 positions match TRBD1. This CDR3 comprises 13 residues. V was clipped by 2 bases and J by 8 bases; unmatched bases: 3. Looked up from germline, CDR1 is MNHEY and CDR2 is SVGAGI. CDR3 bases: TGTGCCAGCAGTTACAGTACAGGGGAGCCCCAGCATTTT. Translation: CASSYSTGEPQHF.

V and J are TRBV7-2 and TRBJ1-4, with TRBD1 identical over 8 bases. This CDR3 has 15 residues. The V gene end was trimmed by 4 bases and the J gene end by 8 bases; junction bases not matched to a gene: 9. Germline V lookup: CDR1 SGHTA, CDR2 FQGNSA. CDR3: CASSSQGAVREKLFF. CDR3 nucleotides: TGTGCCAGCAGCTCGCAGGGGGCCGTAAGAGAAAAACTGTTTTTT.

The chain links TRBV19 to TRBJ2-7; possibly TRBD2 for D (6 bases). The germline V and J ends were trimmed by 5 bases and 3 bases, with 17 bases remaining between them. The CDR3 runs to 15 residues. CDR1 and CDR2 from the germline V gene are LNHDA and SQIVND (reference sequence). CDR3 nucleotides: TGTGCCAGTAGTGCCGGTCAACCCGGGGGCTACGAGCAGTACTTC. Its protein is CASSAGQPGGYEQYF.

The rearrangement links TRBV27 to TRBJ1-1; 7 bases are shared with TRBD1. The V and J ends lost 5 bases and 5 bases, in that order; junction bases with no gene match: 17. Germline V CDR1 and CDR2: MNHEY, SMNVEV (reference sequence). The CDR3 is 17 residues long. The CDR3 DNA reads TGTGCCAGCAGTACAATCCCGGGACAGCTATCGAGGACTGAAGCTTTCTTT. Translating it yields CASSTIPGQLSRTEAFF.

This rearrangement joins TRBV7-3 to TRBJ2-7, with 7 bases lining up with TRBD1. The germline CDR1 and CDR2 sequences are SGHTA and FQGTGA. The V segment lost 4 bases and the J segment 5 bases; nucleotides outside the gene matches: 11. This CDR3 is 15 amino acids long. Here the CDR3 reads CASSSAPTTGHEQYF. The CDR3 nucleotides read TGTGCCAGCAGCTCCGCGCCAACGACAGGGCACGAGCAGTACTTC.

The J gene is TRBJ1-2, the V gene TRBV9; D is unresolved. Germline V CDR1 and CDR2: SGDLS, YYNGEE. Trimming took 4 bases from V and 8 from J, leaving 18 bases between them. The CDR3 sequence is 14 residues long. The CDR3, as DNA: TGTGCCAGCAGCCCATCGACCGTCGGCGGCGGCTACACCTTC. Protein sequence: CASSPSTVGGGYTF.

This chain links TRBV7-3 with TRBJ2-1, with 11 bases lining up with TRBD2. Germline CDR1 and CDR2: SGHTA and FQGTGA. With 6 bases clipped from V and 9 bases from J, the junction kept 10 bases outside the gene matches. This CDR3 is 15 amino acids long. The CDR3, as DNA: TGTGCCAGCAGTTTCGGGACTAGCGGCCTCGGTGAGCAGTTCTTC. Protein: CASSFGTSGLGEQFF.

The J gene is TRBJ2-3, the V gene TRBV30; D might be TRBD1 (6 bases). Germline V CDR1 and CDR2: GTSNPN, SVGIG (reference sequence). V was clipped by 4 bases and J by 3 bases, with 11 bases between them. The CDR3 has 13 residues. The CDR3 coding sequence is TGTGCCTGGACCGGGACACGAACAGATACGCAGTATTTT. It encodes CAWTGTRTDTQYF.

This sequence joins TRBV20-1 and TRBJ1-5, with D perhaps matching TRBD1 (5 bases). The CDR3 runs to 14 residues. The germline V and J ends were trimmed by 3 bases and 3 bases, with 12 bases remaining between them. CDR1 is DFQATT, CDR2 SNEGSKA, per germline (reference sequence). The CDR3 coding sequence is TGCAGTGCTAGTATCAGGGCGGACAATCAGCCCCAGCATTTT. Translated: CSASIRADNQPQHF.

V is TRBV14 and J is TRBJ1-1; 7 nucleotides agree with TRBD1. J lost 3 bases, V lost 2 bases, and 0 bases had no gene match. The CDR3 is 13 residues long. CDR1 is SGHDN and CDR2 is FVKESK in the germline V gene. The CDR3: CASSQQGDTEAFF. The CDR3 coding sequence is TGTGCCAGCAGCCAACAGGGGGACACTGAAGCTTTCTTT.